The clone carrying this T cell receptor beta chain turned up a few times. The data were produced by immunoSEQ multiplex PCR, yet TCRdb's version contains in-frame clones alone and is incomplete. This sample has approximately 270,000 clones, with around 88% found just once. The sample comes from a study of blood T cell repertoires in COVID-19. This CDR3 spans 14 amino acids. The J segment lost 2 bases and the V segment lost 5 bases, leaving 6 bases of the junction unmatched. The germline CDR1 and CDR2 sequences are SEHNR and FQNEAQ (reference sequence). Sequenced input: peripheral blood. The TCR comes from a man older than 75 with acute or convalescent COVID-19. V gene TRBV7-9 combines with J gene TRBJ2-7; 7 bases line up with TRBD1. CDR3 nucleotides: TGTGCCAGCAGCCTGGGGACAGCTCCCTACGAGCAGTACTTC. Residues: CASSLGTAPYEQYF.